A single sample is the source of the 13 T cell receptor beta chains below, sequenced in a study of blood T cell repertoires in COVID-19. Only in-frame clones appear in the TCRdb table, and some are missing; sequencing was by immunoSEQ multiplex PCR. The sample consists of 180,000 or so clones, 86% of them appearing once. Material: peripheral blood. The receptors shown here come from a young man with acute or convalescent COVID-19.

The chain employs TRBV7-2 and TRBJ2-3; 10 nucleotides line up with TRBD1. V gave up 4 bases and J gave up 3 bases; unmatched junction bases: 10. The CDR3 is 17 residues long. CDR1 is SGHTA, CDR2 FQGNSA, per germline. As DNA, the CDR3 is TGTGCCAGCAGCTACGATTCCGGGACAGGGGAAACAGATACGCAGTATTTT. This translates into CASSYDSGTGETDTQYF.

This clone appeared a single time. This chain joins TRBV30 and TRBJ2-5; no clear D gene. CDR1 and CDR2 from the germline V gene are GTSNPN and SVGIG (reference sequence). Trimming left V 0 bases short and J 5 bases short, with 13 bases between. This CDR3 has 14 amino acids. The CDR3 sequence is CAWSVAPVLETQYF. CDR3 in DNA: TGTGCCTGGAGTGTAGCCCCCGTCTTGGAGACCCAGTACTTC.

V gene TRBV6-1 combines with J gene TRBJ1-4; D not resolved. Germline V gene lookup returns CDR1 MNHNS and CDR2 SASEGT. The CDR3 loop spans 13 amino acids. Trimming pared 1 base from V and 8 bases from J, leaving 8 bases between. The CDR3 region is CASSEGATEKLFF. As DNA, the CDR3 is TGTGCCAGCAGTGAAGGGGCGACCGAAAAACTGTTTTTT.

This sequence joins TRBV23-1 and TRBJ1-1, with TRBD1 matching over 8 bases. TRBV23-1 has ORF status, its function being uncertain. This CDR3 spans 16 amino acids. With 0 bases clipped from V and 0 bases from J, the junction kept 3 bases outside the gene matches. CDR3 in DNA: TGCGCCAGCAGTCAATCAACAGGGGGAATGAACACTGAAGCTTTCTTT. The encoded protein is CASSQSTGGMNTEAFF.

The genes are TRBV2 and TRBJ2-7, with TRBD1 identical over 11 bases. CDR3 length equals 20 residues. CDR1 and CDR2 from the germline V gene are SNHLY and FYNNEI. With V trimmed by 2 bases and J by 4 bases, 19 bases remained unmatched. The CDR3 coding sequence is TGTGCCAGCAGTGAAACCGCTCGGACAGGGGGCTTTTCTGGATCTTACGAGCAGTACTTC. Protein: CASSETARTGGFSGSYEQYF.

In the case of this clone: Other DNA sequences in this specimen translate into the identical CDR3. The J gene is TRBJ2-1, the V gene TRBV6-1; the match to TRBD2 covers 12 bases. The CDR3 runs 15 residues. V was pared by 1 base and J by 7 bases, with 2 bases of the junction left unmatched. CDR1 and CDR2 (germline): MNHNS, SASEGT. CDR3 residues: CASSEVLAGGNEQFF. For the CDR3, the DNA is TGTGCCAGCAGTGAAGTCCTAGCGGGGGGGAATGAGCAGTTCTTC.

The chain carries TRBV12-3 or TRBV12-4 and TRBJ1-2, with unresolved D. CDR3 size: 12 residues. V lost 6 bases to trimming and J lost 0 bases, with 5 bases between them. This chain's CDR3 is CASRRANYGYTF. The CDR3 nucleotides read TGTGCCAGCAGGCGGGCTAACTATGGCTACACCTTC.

This chain uses TRBV7-6 with TRBJ2-5; no reliable D call. CDR1 SGHVS and CDR2 FNYEAQ come from the germline V gene. Trimming took 5 bases from V and 1 from J, leaving 11 bases between them. There are 14 residues in the CDR3. CDR3: CASSPRPPQETQYF. CDR3 DNA sequence: TGTGCCAGCAGCCCCCGTCCTCCCCAAGAGACCCAGTACTTC.

The chain carries TRBV27 and TRBJ1-3, with unresolved D. The CDR3 extends over 14 amino acids. Germline V lookup: CDR1 MNHEY, CDR2 SMNVEV (reference sequence). V gave up 6 bases and J gave up 0 bases, with 9 bases separating them. CDR3 bases: TGTGCCAGCAGCAACAGTAACTCTGGAAACACCATATATTTT. Translating gives CASSNSNSGNTIYF.

The chain recombines TRBV27 with TRBJ1-5, with D unclear. Between the trimmed V and J ends, which lost 4 bases and 2 bases, there was a span of 6 bases. Germline loops: CDR1 MNHEY, CDR2 SMNVEV (reference sequence). The CDR3 is made up of 13 amino acids. The CDR3 sequence: CASSSTGNQPQHF. The DNA of the CDR3 is TGTGCCAGCAGTTCAACGGGCAATCAGCCCCAGCATTTT.

V and J are TRBV3-1 (or the pseudogene TRBV3-2) and TRBJ2-5; perhaps TRBD2 as D (6 bases). The CDR3 is 17 amino acids. V was clipped by 5 bases and J by 5 bases, with 24 bases between them. Looked up from germline, CDR1 is LGHDT and CDR2 is YNNKEL (reference sequence). CDR3 residues: CASSTLKGTQEGETQYF. Written as DNA, the CDR3 is TGTGCCAGCAGCACCTTAAAGGGGACGCAGGAGGGGGAGACCCAGTACTTC.

The V gene is TRBV30, the J gene TRBJ1-2; no clear D gene. The CDR3 contains 12 residues. Trimming pared 7 bases from V and 3 bases from J, leaving 12 bases between. CDR1 and CDR2 from the germline V gene are GTSNPN and SVGIG (reference sequence). The CDR3 coding sequence is TGTGCCTCCTCCTGGAGTGACTATGGCTACACCTTC. It translates to CASSWSDYGYTF.

The rearrangement uses TRBV5-4 and TRBJ1-2; D gene uncertain. CDR1 is SGHNT and CDR2 is YYREEE in the germline V gene (reference sequence). Trimming left V 1 base short and J 2 bases short, with 6 bases between. This CDR3 spans 13 amino acids. Here the CDR3 reads CASSLNRNYGYTF. The DNA for the CDR3 is TGTGCCAGCAGCTTGAACAGAAACTATGGCTACACCTTC.